The sequence of this T cell receptor beta chain was determined in a study of T-cell memory formation after mild COVID-19. From germline, CDR1 is SGHTA and CDR2 FQGNSA. The CDR3 has 13 residues. V dropped 0 bases and J dropped 5 bases, with 8 bases sitting between them. In this sample, this clonotype turned up a few times. Its specificity is not known. Regarding the study as a whole: The pre-infection memory compartment contained some responding clones, suggesting cross-reactive memory joined. A second wave expanding day 15 to 37 was CD4+-biased; contracting clones were balanced.

5'RACE with constant-segment primers built TCRalpha and TCRbeta cDNA libraries with UMIs. TCRdb reanalysed the 5' RACE reads using MiXCR and keeps one entry per CDR3 protein. The repertoire holds around 300,000 distinct CDR3 sequences, with 10% to 15% as singletons. The chain uses TRBV7-2 and TRBJ2-7; TRBD2 might be the D (6 bases). This TCR came from a man between 18 and 35 years old who had mild COVID-19 (a few samples of this study predate the infection). Cell type and time point are not known. The material sequenced was PBMCs or a T cell subset sorted from them (not recorded which). The CDR3 region is CASSLAAGHEQYV. CDR3 nucleotides: TGTGCCAGCAGCTTAGCAGCGGGCCACGAGCAGTACGTC.